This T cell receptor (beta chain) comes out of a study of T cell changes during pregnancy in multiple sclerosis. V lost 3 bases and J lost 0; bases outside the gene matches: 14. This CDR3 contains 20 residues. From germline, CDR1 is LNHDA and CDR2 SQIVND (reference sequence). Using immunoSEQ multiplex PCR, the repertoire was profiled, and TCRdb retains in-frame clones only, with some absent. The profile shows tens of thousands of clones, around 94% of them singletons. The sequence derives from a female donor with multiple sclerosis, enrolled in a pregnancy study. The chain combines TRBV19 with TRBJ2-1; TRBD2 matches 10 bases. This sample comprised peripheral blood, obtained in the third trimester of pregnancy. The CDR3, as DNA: TGTGCCAGTAGTATTTCCGGGCCTAGCGGGGGTCTTAGCTCCTACAATGAGCAGTTCTTC. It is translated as CASSISGPSGGLSSYNEQFF.